The entry below describes one T cell receptor (beta chain). Its antigen is undetermined. The germline gives CDR1 KGHSH, CDR2 LQKENI. This CDR3 is 15 amino acids long. The ends were cut back, 3 bases at V and 2 bases at J, with 11 bases in the middle. If patients had autoimmune disease history or systemic immunosuppression, they were excluded. Method: immunoSEQ multiplex PCR; TCRdb's copy keeps in-frame clones and lacks some. The sample contains about 97,000 clones, 86% of which appear only once. This sample stems from a study of OX40 agonist ivuxolimab in advanced cancers. Study information: Cancers in dose escalation were hepatocellular, melanoma, renal cell and head and neck. Patients with prior anti-PD-1, anti-PD-L1 or anti-CTLA-4 therapy were eligible; 40% had some. Study findings and constraints: The study observed clonal expansion of CD4+ and CD8+ blood T cells by week 6 at 0.1 to 3.0 mg/kg.

This clonotype was sampled from an adult with an advanced solid tumor such as melanoma, head and neck, liver or kidney cancer. Material: CD4+ or CD8+ T cells sorted from blood, obtained in a trial of the OX40 agonist ivuxolimab. V and J are TRBV18 and TRBJ2-1; either TRBD1 or TRBD2 may fit D (6 bases each). The DNA of the CDR3 is TGTGCCAGCTCACCCGGAAGGGGGGCCTACAATGAGCAGTTCTTC. This gives the protein CASSPGRGAYNEQFF.